Here is one T cell receptor (beta chain) with its context. The antigen is not known. The protocol was immunoSEQ multiplex PCR, while the TCRdb copy is restricted to in-frame clones and leaves out a portion. The table has some 50,000 clones, 70% to 90% seen once; the top ten hold about 5.2%. This record belongs to a study of T cell responses to AZD1222 COVID-19 vaccine. Trimming cost V 0 bases and J 4 bases, with 9 bases left between them. Germline V lookup: CDR1 MNHEY, CDR2 SMNVEV (reference sequence). The CDR3 runs 14 residues. General study findings and limits: Mapped onto spike, vaccine-associated CD4 TCRs spanned it and were dominant at 160-218 and 743-854. Recipients of AZD1222 seropositive at baseline numbered only 6 or 7.

This TCR was sampled from an adult who received the AZD1222 COVID-19 vaccine. V gene TRBV27 combines with J gene TRBJ1-2, with D perhaps TRBD1 (6 bases). Sequencing used peripheral blood, obtained 28 days after the second AZD1222 dose. The CDR3 DNA is TGTGCCAGCAGTTTATCCCAGGGGCTCTATGGCTACACCTTC. This sequence encodes CASSLSQGLYGYTF.